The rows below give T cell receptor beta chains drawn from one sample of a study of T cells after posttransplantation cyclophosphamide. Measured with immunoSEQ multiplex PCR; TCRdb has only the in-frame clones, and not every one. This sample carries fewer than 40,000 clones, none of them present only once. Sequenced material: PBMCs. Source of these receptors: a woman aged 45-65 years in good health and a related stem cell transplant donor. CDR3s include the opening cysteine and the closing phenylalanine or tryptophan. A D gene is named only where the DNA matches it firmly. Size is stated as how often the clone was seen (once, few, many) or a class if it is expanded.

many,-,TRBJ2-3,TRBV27,CASRTPQGSPPDTQYF,TGTGCCAGCCGTACCCCCCAGGGGAGTCCCCCCGATACGCAGTATTTT
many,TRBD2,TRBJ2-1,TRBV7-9,CASSLVLTSGGGQFF,TGTGCCAGCAGCTTAGTTCTGACTAGCGGGGGGGGGCAGTTCTTC
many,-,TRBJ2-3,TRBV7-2,CASSVSWDISPGNTQYF,TGTGCCAGCAGCGTCTCGTGGGACATTTCCCCAGGAAATACGCAGTATTTT
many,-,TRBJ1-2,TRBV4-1,CASSQPGTPGYGYTF,TGCGCCAGCAGCCAACCGGGAACCCCTGGCTATGGCTACACCTTC
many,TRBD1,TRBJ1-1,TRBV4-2,CASSRGQGNTEAFF,TGTGCCAGCAGCCGAGGACAGGGGAACACTGAAGCTTTCTTT
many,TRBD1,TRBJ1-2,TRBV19,CASSRTGALRGYTF,TGTGCCAGTAGTAGGACAGGGGCCCTTCGCGGCTACACCTTC
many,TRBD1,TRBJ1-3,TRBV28,CASSLNRGNTIYF,TGTGCCAGCAGTTTAAACAGGGGGAACACCATATATTTT
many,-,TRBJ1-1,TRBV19,CASSDIYTEAFF,TGTGCCAGTTCAGACATTTACACTGAAGCTTTCTTT
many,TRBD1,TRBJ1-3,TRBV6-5,CASSYSAAGQGNTIYF,TGTGCCAGCAGTTACTCCGCCGCGGGACAGGGAAACACCATATATTTT
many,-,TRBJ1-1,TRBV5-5,CASSLRGGGTLNTEAFF,TGTGCCAGCAGCTTGAGGGGTGGGGGGACGCTGAACACTGAAGCTTTCTTT
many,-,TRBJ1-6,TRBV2,CASNRLLGSSPLHF,TGTGCCAGCAATCGACTTCTAGGGAGTTCACCCCTCCACTTT
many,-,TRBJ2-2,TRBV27,CASSLPGDTGELFF,TGTGCCAGCAGTCTCCCCGGGGACACCGGGGAGCTGTTTTTT
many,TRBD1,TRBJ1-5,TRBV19,CASFWTGGQPNQPQHF,TGTGCCAGCTTTTGGACAGGGGGTCAGCCAAATCAGCCCCAGCATTTT
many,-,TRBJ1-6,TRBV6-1,CASSGGLFRSPNSPLHF,TGTGCCAGCAGTGGAGGACTGTTCCGAAGTCCGAATTCACCCCTCCACTTT
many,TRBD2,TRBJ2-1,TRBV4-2,CASSQVGGGYEQFF,TGTGCCAGCAGCCAAGTGGGCGGGGGGTATGAGCAGTTCTTC
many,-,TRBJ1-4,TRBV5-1,CASSLSAGRKLFF,TGCGCCAGCAGCTTGAGTGCGGGGAGAAAACTGTTTTTT
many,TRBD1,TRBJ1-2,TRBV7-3,CASSLAGKTGGHGYTF,TGTGCCAGCAGCTTAGCGGGTAAAACAGGGGGCCATGGCTACACCTTC
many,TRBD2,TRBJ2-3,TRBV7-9,CASSLVAGSTDTQYF,TGTGCCAGCAGCTTAGTAGCGGGTTCCACAGATACGCAGTATTTT
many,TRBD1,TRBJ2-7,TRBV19,CASSTGQGASYEQYF,TGTGCCAGTAGTACCGGACAGGGGGCCTCCTACGAGCAGTACTTC
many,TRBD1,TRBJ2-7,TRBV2,CASKDRESYEQYF,TGTGCCAGCAAAGACAGGGAGAGCTACGAGCAGTACTTC
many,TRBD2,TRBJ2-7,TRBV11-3,CASSPSGAWEQYF,TGTGCCAGCAGCCCCAGCGGGGCCTGGGAGCAGTACTTC
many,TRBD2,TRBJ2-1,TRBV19,CASNRKGGGRDEQFF,TGTGCCAGTAATAGGAAAGGCGGGGGGAGGGATGAGCAGTTCTTC
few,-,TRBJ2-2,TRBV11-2,CASSFPQGESRHWELFF,TGTGCCAGCAGCTTTCCCCAAGGGGAATCGCGTCACTGGGAGCTGTTTTTT
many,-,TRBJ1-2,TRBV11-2,CASSLAGGLVYGYTF,TGTGCCAGCAGCTTAGCGGGGGGGTTGGTCTATGGCTACACCTTC
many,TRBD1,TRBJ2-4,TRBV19,CASSPGQGATRADIQYF,TGTGCCAGTAGTCCGGGACAGGGGGCGACTCGGGCAGACATTCAGTACTTC
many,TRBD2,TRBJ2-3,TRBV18,CASSLGGGGPDTQYF,TGTGCCAGCTCACTCGGCGGCGGGGGGCCAGATACGCAGTATTTT